This TCR beta chain was recorded in a study of PD-1 blockade in classical Hodgkin lymphoma (dated by TCRdb to the early 2020s). A note on the overall study: Nivolumab dosing was 3 mg/kg intravenously every 2 weeks, continuing until either disease progression or unacceptable toxicity. The study used TCR beta sequencing and CyTOF to define a peripheral blood immune signature of response to PD-1 blockade in classical Hodgkin lymphoma.

The time point label corresponds to: cycle 4 day 1 (C4D1), after more than five weeks of nivolumab. Every trial patient had relapsed after autologous stem cell transplantation, and cohorts A, B and C differed in prior brentuximab vedotin exposure. The trial cohort was composed of over 50 patients with relapsed/refractory classical Hodgkin lymphoma, for whom complete response, partial response or progressive disease was recorded as best overall response. Single-agent nivolumab was administered to trial patients in the multi-cohort phase II CheckMate 205 trial. Best overall response was determined by an independent review committee according to the 2007 International Working Group response criteria. Trial PBMCs were collected just before the start of nivolumab (C1D1) and during therapy at cycle 2 day 1 and cycle 4 day 1. Peripheral blood was collected in 8 mL Vacutainer Cell Preparation Tubes, from which PBMCs were isolated by centrifugation and then cryopreserved.

Genomic DNA was extracted with the Qiagen DNeasy kit from unsorted PBMCs and from negatively selected CD4+ and CD8+ fractions. TCR beta CDR3 regions were amplified by immunoSEQ multiplex PCR using primers annealing to V and J segments. A synthetic immune receptor repertoire was used to minimize amplification bias, and any remaining bias was removed computationally after sequencing. The original methods were these. Repertoire diversity was quantified as the Shannon entropy index using custom Python scripts. Unsorted, CD4+ and CD8+ repertoires were analyzed separately, except for combined analyses in which CD4+ and CD8+ sequences were merged in silico. A clone counted as expanded when the clone's frequency after treatment rose at least 2-fold relative to C1D1, and clones undetected at baseline were given a pseudocount of 0.5. Clones with 0 or 1 copy at C1D1 were classified as singleton clones, and clones with 2 or more copies were classified as non-singleton clones. Clones expanded in unsorted samples were annotated as CD4+, CD8+ or unknown by matching protein sequences in sorted samples from the same patient. Wilcoxon tests on paired samples were used to test diversity changes from C1D1 to C4D1. TCRdb mirrors the immuneACCESS table, restricted to in-frame sequences. Some clones are absent from its copies; in checked studies, under half trace to an unresolved V gene, and the reason for the others is unknown. D and trimming were read from the DNA, whereas the V and J calls and clone size are those reported in that table. The sample yields 40,000 to 55,000 clones; about 80% were counted once. Of the sample, about 20% falls within the top ten clones.

This clone was found a few times. Its antigen specificity is not known. Sequence at one end of the junction differs from germline and may be a read error. Points the paper makes about the study in general: CD4+ but not CD8+ TCR diversity rose significantly by C4D1 (p=0.0027 vs p=0.16), most apparent in complete responders (p=0.02). The study covered only a single clinical trial cohort, and the causes of the repertoire differences, possibly disease activity or prior therapy, were still not defined. Baseline diversity similar to that of newly diagnosed patients was observed in trial patients achieving complete response, whereas significantly lower diversity was observed in partial responders and progressors. Newly diagnosed patients were reported to have lower baseline TCR diversity than healthy donors, and relapsed/refractory patients were reported to have lower baseline TCR diversity still. Patients starting nivolumab less than 1 year after ASCT had lower diversity and were excluded from later analyses to avoid confounding by immune reconstitution.

Taken from cysteine to phenylalanine, the CDR3 has 13 residues. Just CDR3 DNA is preserved here, 39 bases in frame from base 1. The germline V gene encodes CDR1 MNHEY and CDR2 SVGAGI. The sequence links TRBV6-5 to TRBJ2-7, with 15 middle bases fitting TRBD2. The receptor's source is a human donor with classical Hodgkin lymphoma. Here the sequenced sample was peripheral blood mononuclear cells (PBMCs), taken before the fourth cycle of nivolumab. Here the CDR3 is given as CASSLGTSGGLLF. The DNA sequence follows: TGTGCCAGCAGTCTCGGGACTAGCGGGGGGCTACTATTC.